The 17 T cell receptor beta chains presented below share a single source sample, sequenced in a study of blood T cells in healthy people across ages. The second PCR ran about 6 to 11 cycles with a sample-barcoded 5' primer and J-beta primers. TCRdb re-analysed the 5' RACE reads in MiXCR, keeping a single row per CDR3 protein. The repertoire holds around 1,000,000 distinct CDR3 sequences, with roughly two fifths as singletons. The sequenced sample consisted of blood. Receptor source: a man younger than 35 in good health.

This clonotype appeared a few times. The CDR3 protein is CASSQDPGGAKNIQYF. CDR3 bases: TGCGCCAGCAGCCAAGATCCCGGGGGAGCCAAAAACATTCAGTACTTC. The chain combines TRBV4-3 with TRBJ2-4; TRBD2 might be the D (6 bases). The CDR3 is 16 amino acids. Deletions cut 0 bases from V and 0 bases from J, with 9 bases between. Germline CDR1 reads LGHNA; CDR2 reads YSLEER.

CDR3 nucleotide sequence: TGTGCCAGCACCCCCTGGACTCGCGCTGAAGCTTTCTTT. Translating gives CASTPWTRAEAFF. This chain connects TRBV12-3 or TRBV12-4 to TRBJ1-1; no firm D call. Trimming took off 7 bases at V and 6 bases at J, with 15 bases between the two ends. This CDR3 spans 13 amino acids.

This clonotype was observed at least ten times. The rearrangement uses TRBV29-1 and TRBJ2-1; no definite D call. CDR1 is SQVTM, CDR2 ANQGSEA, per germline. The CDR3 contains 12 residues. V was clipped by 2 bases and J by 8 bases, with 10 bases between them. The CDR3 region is CSVETNDYEQFF. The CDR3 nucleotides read TGCAGCGTTGAAACTAACGACTATGAGCAGTTCTTC.

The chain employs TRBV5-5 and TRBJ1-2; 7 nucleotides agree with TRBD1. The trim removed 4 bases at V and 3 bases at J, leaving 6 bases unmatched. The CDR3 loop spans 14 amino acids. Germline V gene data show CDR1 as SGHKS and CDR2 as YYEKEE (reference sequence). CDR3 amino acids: CASSAGTEHYGYTF. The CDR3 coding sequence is TGTGCCAGCAGCGCCGGGACAGAACACTATGGCTACACCTTC.

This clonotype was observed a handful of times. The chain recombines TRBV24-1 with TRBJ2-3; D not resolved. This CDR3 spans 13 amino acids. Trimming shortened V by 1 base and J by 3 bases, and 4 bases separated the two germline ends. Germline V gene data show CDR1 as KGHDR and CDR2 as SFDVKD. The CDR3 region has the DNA TGTGCCACCAGTGATTTTCAAACAGATACGCAGTATTTT. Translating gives CATSDFQTDTQYF.

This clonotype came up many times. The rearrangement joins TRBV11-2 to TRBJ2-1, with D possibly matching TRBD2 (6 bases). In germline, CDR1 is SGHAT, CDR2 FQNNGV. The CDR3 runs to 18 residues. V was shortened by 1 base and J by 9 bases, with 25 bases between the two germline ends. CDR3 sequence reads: CASSLGIRDSYSRGEQFF. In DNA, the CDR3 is TGTGCCAGCAGCTTAGGCATCCGGGACTCTTACTCTCGGGGTGAGCAGTTCTTC.

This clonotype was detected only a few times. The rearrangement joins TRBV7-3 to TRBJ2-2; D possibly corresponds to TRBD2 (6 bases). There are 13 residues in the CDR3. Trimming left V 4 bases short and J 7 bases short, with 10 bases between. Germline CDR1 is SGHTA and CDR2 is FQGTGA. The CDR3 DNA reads TGTGCCAGCAGCTCCGGGACTCTCGGGGAGCTGTTTTTT. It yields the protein CASSSGTLGELFF.

CDR3 DNA sequence: TGTGCCAGCAGCACTGGGACTAGCGGGGGGCCCACAGATACGCAGTATTTT. Translating gives CASSTGTSGGPTDTQYF. V and J are TRBV11-2 and TRBJ2-3; 15 nucleotides match TRBD2. The V gene end was trimmed by 5 bases and the J gene end by 2 bases; junction bases not matched to a gene: 5. The CDR3 extends over 17 amino acids. Germline V CDR1 and CDR2: SGHAT, FQNNGV.

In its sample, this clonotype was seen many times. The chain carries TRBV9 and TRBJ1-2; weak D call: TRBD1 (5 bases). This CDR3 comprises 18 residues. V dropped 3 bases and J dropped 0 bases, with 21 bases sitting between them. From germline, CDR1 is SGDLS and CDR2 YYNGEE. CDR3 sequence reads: CASSARRQGQMPNYGYTF. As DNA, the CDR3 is TGTGCCAGCAGCGCCAGGCGGCAGGGCCAGATGCCTAACTATGGCTACACCTTC. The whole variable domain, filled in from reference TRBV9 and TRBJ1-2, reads DSGVTQTPKHLITATGQRVTLRCSPRSGDLSVYWYQQSLDQGLQFLIQYYNGEERAKGNILERFSAQQFPDLHSELNLSSLELGDSALYFCASSARRQGQMPNYGYTFGSGTRLTVV.

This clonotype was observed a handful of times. CDR3 DNA: TGCAGCGTTGAAATCCTCTACGAGCAGTACTTC. This sequence encodes CSVEILYEQYF. This sequence joins TRBV29-1 and TRBJ2-7; no firm D call. The CDR3 covers 11 residues. Trimming stripped 2 bases from V and 3 bases from J, with 5 bases between. From germline, CDR1 is SQVTM and CDR2 ANQGSEA.

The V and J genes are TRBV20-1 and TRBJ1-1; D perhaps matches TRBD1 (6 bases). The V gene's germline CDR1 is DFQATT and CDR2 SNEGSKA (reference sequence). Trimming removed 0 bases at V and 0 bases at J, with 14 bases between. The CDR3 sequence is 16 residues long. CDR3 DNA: TGCAGTGCTAGAGATAATGTTGGACAGATGAACACTGAAGCTTTCTTT. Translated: CSARDNVGQMNTEAFF.

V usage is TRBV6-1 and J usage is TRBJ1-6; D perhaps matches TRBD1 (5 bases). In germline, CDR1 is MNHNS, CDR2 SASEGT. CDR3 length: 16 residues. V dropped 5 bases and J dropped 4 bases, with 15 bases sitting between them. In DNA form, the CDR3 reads TGTGCCAGCAGTTTTTCGGGGGTATCGTATAATTCACCCCTCCACTTT. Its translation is CASSFSGVSYNSPLHF.

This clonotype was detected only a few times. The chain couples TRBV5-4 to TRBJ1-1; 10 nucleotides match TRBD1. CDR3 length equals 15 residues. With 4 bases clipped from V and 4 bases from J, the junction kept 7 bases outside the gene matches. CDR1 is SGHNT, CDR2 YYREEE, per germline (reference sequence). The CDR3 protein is CASSNRTGGITEAFF. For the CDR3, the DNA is TGTGCCAGCAGCAATCGGACAGGGGGTATCACTGAAGCTTTCTTT.

The CDR3 region has the DNA TGCGCCAGCAGCCAAGTGCACAGGGGGTCCTACGAGCAGTACTTC. This encodes CASSQVHRGSYEQYF. This chain joins TRBV4-3 and TRBJ2-7; 8 bases are shared with TRBD1. The germline gives CDR1 LGHNA, CDR2 YSLEER. V was pared by 1 base and J by 1 base, with 3 bases of the junction left unmatched. The CDR3 length is 15 residues.

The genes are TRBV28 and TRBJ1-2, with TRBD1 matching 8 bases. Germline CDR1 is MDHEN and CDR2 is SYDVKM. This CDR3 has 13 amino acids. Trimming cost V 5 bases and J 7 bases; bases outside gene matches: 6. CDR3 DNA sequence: TGTGCCAGCAGTCCCCAGGGGGCTAGTGGCTACACCTTC. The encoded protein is CASSPQGASGYTF.

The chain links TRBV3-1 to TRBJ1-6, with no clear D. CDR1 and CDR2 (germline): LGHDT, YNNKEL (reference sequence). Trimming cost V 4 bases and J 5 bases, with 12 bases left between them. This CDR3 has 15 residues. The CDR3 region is CASSPRKDHNSPLHF. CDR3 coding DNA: TGTGCCAGCAGCCCCCGGAAGGACCATAATTCACCCCTCCACTTT.

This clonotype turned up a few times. Here the CDR3 DNA reads TGTGCCAGCAGTTATAGTATCGGTGCAGACTACTATGGCTACACCTTC. Translating it yields CASSYSIGADYYGYTF. The chain is built from TRBV6-5 and TRBJ1-2; the D is unclear. Germline lookup yields CDR1 MNHEY and CDR2 SVGAGI. V lost 3 bases and J 3 bases, leaving 17 bases between the germline ends. CDR3 size: 16 residues.